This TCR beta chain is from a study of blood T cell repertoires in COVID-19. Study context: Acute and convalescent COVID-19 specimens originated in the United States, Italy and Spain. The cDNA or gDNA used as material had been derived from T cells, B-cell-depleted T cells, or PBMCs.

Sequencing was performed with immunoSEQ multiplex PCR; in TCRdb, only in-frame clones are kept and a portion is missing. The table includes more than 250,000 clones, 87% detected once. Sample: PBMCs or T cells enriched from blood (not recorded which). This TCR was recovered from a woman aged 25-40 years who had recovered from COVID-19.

CDR3 protein: CASSFPLWGTAETQYF. CDR3 coding DNA: TGTGCCAGCAGTTTCCCCCTCTGGGGGACAGCAGAGACCCAGTACTTC. The rearrangement uses TRBV6-5 and TRBJ2-5; 7 bases line up with TRBD1. The CDR3 has 16 amino acids. Germline V gene lookup returns CDR1 MNHEY and CDR2 SVGAGI. The V segment lost 4 bases and the J segment 4 bases; nucleotides outside the gene matches: 12.